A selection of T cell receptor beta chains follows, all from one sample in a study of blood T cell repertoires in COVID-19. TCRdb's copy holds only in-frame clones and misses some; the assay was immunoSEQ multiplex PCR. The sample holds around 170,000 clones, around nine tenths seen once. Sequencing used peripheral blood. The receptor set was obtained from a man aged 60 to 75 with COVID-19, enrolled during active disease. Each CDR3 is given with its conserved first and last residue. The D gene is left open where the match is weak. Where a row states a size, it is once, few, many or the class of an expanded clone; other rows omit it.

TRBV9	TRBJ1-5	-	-	TGTGCCAGCAGCGGCGCCGCGGGCTTTCAGCCCCAGCATTTT	CASSGAAGFQPQHF
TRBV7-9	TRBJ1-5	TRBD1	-	TGTGCCAGCAGCTTAGGGACAGGGGGCTTTGAGGGCAATCAGCCCCAGCATTTT	CASSLGTGGFEGNQPQHF
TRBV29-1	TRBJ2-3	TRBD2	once	TGCAGCGTTGTTGGGTCTCTAGCGGGGGGTGCAGATACGCAGTATTTT	CSVVGSLAGGADTQYF
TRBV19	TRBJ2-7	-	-	TGTGCCAGTAGTATTCAGGGGCAAGCTGGTGAGCAGTACTTC	CASSIQGQAGEQYF
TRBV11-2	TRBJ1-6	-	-	TGTGCCAGCAGCTTAGAGGGGGGGCGCCGCGGTTCACCCCTCCACTTT	CASSLEGGRRGSPLHF
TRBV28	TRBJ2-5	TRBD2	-	TGTGCCAGCAGTTCGCCAGCACTTACTAGCGACCAAGAGACCCAGTACTTC	CASSSPALTSDQETQYF
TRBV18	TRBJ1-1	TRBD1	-	TGTGCCAGCTCTACCGGGACAGCGAACACTGAAGCTTTCTTT	CASSTGTANTEAFF
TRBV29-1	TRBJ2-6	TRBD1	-	TGCAGCGTGCTAGGGACAGGGGCTGGGGCCAACGTCCTGACTTTC	CSVLGTGAGANVLTF
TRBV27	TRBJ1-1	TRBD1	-	TGTGCCAGCAGGCCTTGGGACAGACTGAACACTGAAGCTTTCTTT	CASRPWDRLNTEAFF
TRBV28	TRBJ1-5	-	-	TGTGCCACCACTCAGGGATACAATCAGCCCCAGCATTTT	CATTQGYNQPQHF
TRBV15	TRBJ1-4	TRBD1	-	TGTGCCACCAGCGATCCGGGACAGGCCGGCCGCACTAATGAAAAACTGTTTTTT	CATSDPGQAGRTNEKLFF
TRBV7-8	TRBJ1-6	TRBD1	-	TGTGCCAGCAGCGGCTGGGTTACAGGGGATCTCACCCTCCACTTT	CASSGWVTGDLTLHF
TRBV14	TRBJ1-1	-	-	TGTGCCAGCAGCCAAGACGTAGCACCCGGGACACAAGCTTTCTTT	CASSQDVAPGTQAFF
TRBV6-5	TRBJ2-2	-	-	TGTGCCAGCAGTTACGGGCAGGGTTACACCGGGGAGCTGTTTTTT	CASSYGQGYTGELFF
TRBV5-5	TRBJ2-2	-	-	TGTGCCAGCAGTAGGGGCGGTCGGGACACCGGGGAGCTGTTTTTT	CASSRGGRDTGELFF
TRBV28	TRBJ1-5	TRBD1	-	TGTGCCAGCATAACAGGGGTACGCAATCAGCCCCAGCATTTT	CASITGVRNQPQHF
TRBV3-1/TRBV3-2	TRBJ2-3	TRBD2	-	TGTGCCAGCAGCCAAAGGCGGGGGACAGATACGCAGTATTTT	CASSQRRGTDTQYF
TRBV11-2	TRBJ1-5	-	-	TGTGCCAGCAGCTCCAACAATCAGCCCCAGCATTTT	CASSSNNQPQHF
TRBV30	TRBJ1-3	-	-	TGTGCCTGGAGTGGTCAGGGTCGTTTCTCTGGAAACACCATATATTTT	CAWSGQGRFSGNTIYF